This T cell receptor (beta chain) was sequenced in a study of T-cell memory formation after mild COVID-19. Study context: Clusters were largely donor specific.

Constant-segment primers were used for 5'RACE, and the resulting TCR alpha and TCR beta cDNA libraries carried sample barcodes and UMIs. TCRdb called the 5' RACE reads again in MiXCR, with one record for every CDR3 protein. The sample shows around 340,000 distinct CDR3 sequences, 20% to 25% of them seen only once. V was shortened by 11 bases and J by 2 bases, with 14 bases between the two germline ends. The length of the CDR3 is 13 residues. The V gene's germline CDR1 is MNHEY and CDR2 SVGAGI. The chain combines TRBV6-5 with TRBJ2-3, with D maybe TRBD2 (5 bases). The TCR comes from an adult woman who had mild COVID-19 (a few samples of this study predate the infection). Cell type and time point are not known. Source material: PBMCs or a T cell subset sorted from them (not recorded which). CDR3 coding DNA: TGTGCCGTAAAGAGGGCTGTCACAGATACGCAGTATTTT. The encoded protein is CAVKRAVTDTQYF.